These T cell receptor beta chains were read from a single sample in a study of Graves' ophthalmopathy and Graves' hyperthyroidism. Each CDR3 protein gets one entry after TCRdb re-called the multiplex PCR reads with MiXCR. This table has 900,000 to 1,200,000 distinct CDR3 sequences, about 36% appearing once. Sequenced input: peripheral blood or thyroid tissue (not recorded which). These receptors came from an adult man with Graves' hyperthyroidism. The CDR3 runs from the conserved cysteine through the conserved F or W. D genes are given only for firm matches. Size tells how often a clone was seen (once, few, many) or the class of an expanded clone, and some rows leave it out.

cdr3_aa,cdr3_nt,j_call,v_call,clone_size,d_call
CASSVEAANNEKLFF,TGTGCCAGCAGCGTAGAGGCAGCCAATAATGAAAAACTGTTTTTT,TRBJ1-4,TRBV9,many,NA
CASSYDEKGALGYTF,TGTGCCAGCAGTTACGACGAGAAGGGAGCTCTTGGCTACACCTTC,TRBJ1-2,TRBV6-6,few,NA
CATRGLTGDGTQYF,TGTGCCACCCGGGGGTTGACAGGGGATGGGACCCAGTACTTC,TRBJ2-5,TRBV10-3,once,TRBD1
CASSSRDRLQETQYF,TGTGCCAGCAGCTCCCGAGACAGGCTACAAGAGACCCAGTACTTC,TRBJ2-5,TRBV11-2,many,NA
CSARDQFDTGELFF,TGCAGTGCTAGAGATCAGTTTGACACCGGGGAGCTGTTTTTT,TRBJ2-2,TRBV20-1,few,NA
CASSRPPNSPLHF,TGTGCCAGCAGTCGGCCGCCTAATTCACCCCTCCACTTT,TRBJ1-6,TRBV28,NA,NA
CSAGTATYEQYF,TGCAGCGCCGGGACTGCCACCTACGAGCAGTACTTC,TRBJ2-7,TRBV29-1,NA,NA
CASSTSTGSTEQYF,TGTGCCAGTAGTACTTCAACAGGGTCGACCGAGCAGTACTTC,TRBJ2-7,TRBV19,NA,NA
CASSLRAGAGGYEQYF,TGTGCCAGCAGCTTAAGGGCGGGGGCGGGAGGCTACGAGCAGTACTTC,TRBJ2-7,TRBV7-8,NA,TRBD2
CASSSALGGQETQYF,TGTGCCAGCAGCTCAGCCCTCGGCGGGCAAGAGACCCAGTACTTC,TRBJ2-5,TRBV7-2,many,NA
CASSQAGLGGTQYF,TGTGCCAGCAGCCAGGCGGGACTAGGCGGGACCCAGTACTTC,TRBJ2-5,TRBV4-2,many,TRBD2
CASSWTGQGSTNEKLFF,TGCGCCAGCAGCTGGACTGGACAGGGATCAACTAATGAAAAACTGTTTTTT,TRBJ1-4,TRBV5-1,NA,TRBD1
CSVEESGGREAFF,TGCAGCGTTGAAGAGTCAGGGGGCCGCGAAGCTTTCTTT,TRBJ1-1,TRBV29-1,many,TRBD1
CSAAGTDSYEQYF,TGCAGTGCCGCCGGGACAGACTCCTACGAGCAGTACTTC,TRBJ2-7,TRBV20-1,many,TRBD1
CASLVAGDLNEQYF,TGTGCCAGTCTAGTGGCGGGAGACCTGAACGAGCAGTACTTC,TRBJ2-7,TRBV7-9,NA,TRBD2
CSARDLRQGATEGFF,TGCAGTGCTAGAGATCTGCGTCAGGGGGCCACTGAAGGTTTCTTT,TRBJ1-1,TRBV20-1,NA,TRBD1
CASGRVSGELFF,TGTGCCAGCGGCCGAGTATCCGGGGAGCTGTTTTTT,TRBJ2-2,TRBV14,NA,NA
CSVEGLQGRGLVSETQYF,TGCAGCGTTGAAGGACTCCAGGGCAGGGGGCTAGTCTCGGAGACCCAGTACTTC,TRBJ2-5,TRBV29-1,many,TRBD1
CASSQDFKGYEQYF,TGCGCCAGCAGCCAAGATTTTAAGGGCTACGAGCAGTACTTC,TRBJ2-7,TRBV4-3,NA,NA
CASSPRTGGSYEQYF,TGTGCCAGCAGCCCTAGGACAGGGGGGTCCTACGAGCAGTACTTC,TRBJ2-7,TRBV9,many,TRBD1
CSVPDRANTEAFF,TGCAGTGTTCCCGACAGGGCTAACACTGAAGCTTTCTTT,TRBJ1-1,TRBV20-1,many,TRBD1
CASSPLGEYYEQYF,TGTGCCAGCAGTCCCCTCGGGGAGTACTACGAGCAGTACTTC,TRBJ2-7,TRBV12-3/TRBV12-4,few,NA
CASSGGREHSPLHF,TGTGCCAGCAGCGGGGGACGGGAGCATTCACCCCTCCACTTT,TRBJ1-6,TRBV7-8,once,NA
CASRASGRRRGEQYF,TGTGCCAGCAGAGCTAGCGGGAGACGGCGGGGCGAGCAGTACTTC,TRBJ2-7,TRBV6-2/TRBV6-3,NA,TRBD2
CSARGLEVHQPQHF,TGCAGTGCTAGAGGTCTAGAGGTCCATCAGCCCCAGCATTTT,TRBJ1-5,TRBV20-1,many,NA
CASSPVGREVGTEAFF,TGTGCCAGCAGCCCCGTAGGCCGGGAGGTCGGCACTGAAGCTTTCTTT,TRBJ1-1,TRBV6-5,few,NA
CASSLGSGQGNQPQHF,TGTGCCAGCAGCCTGGGGTCGGGGCAGGGGAATCAGCCCCAGCATTTT,TRBJ1-5,TRBV5-5,NA,NA